This T cell receptor beta chain comes out of a study of human T cells and chemical hapten exposure. For the study at large: Skin on the upper inner arm, approximately 2 cm by approximately 2 cm in size, was sensitized with 2% DPC. Patients were mainly female, each with alopecia areata, totalis or universalis.

Library construction involved attaching unique molecular identifiers to individual cDNA molecules, which allowed quantitative, reproducible TCR counting. MiXCR, run by TCRdb on the RACE reads, gives a single entry per CDR3 protein. The table shows about 120,000 distinct CDR3 sequences, with 9% to 14% occurring only once. This clonotype has more than one count but fewer than ten. Time point denoted: patch test 1, 2 weeks after DPC sensitization. The treatment is: therapeutic diphenylcyclopropenone sensitization with weekly scalp DPC. Blood draws preceded each patch test application. Germline CDR1 DFQATT, CDR2 SNEGSKA (reference sequence). This CDR3 contains 14 residues. V was pared by 5 bases and J by 6 bases, with 8 bases of the junction left unmatched.

The specimen was whole blood, collected in connection with sensitization to the hapten diphenylcyclopropenone (DPC). This clonotype was obtained from a woman between 45 and 60 years old with alopecia areata. Some clones in this sample may be carry-over from other donors' samples. The chain joins TRBV20-1 to TRBJ2-7, with 12 positions matching TRBD1. CDR3 nucleotide sequence: TGCAGTGCTCTTGGGGGACAGGGGGCCCCCGAGCAGTACTTC. Residues: CSALGGQGAPEQYF.